A single sample gave rise to the 11 T cell receptor beta chains below, sequenced in a study of neoadjuvant nivolumab and ipilimumab in lung cancer. Clones were read by immunoSEQ multiplex PCR, and TCRdb kept only the in-frame ones, dropping some. The sample records under 35,000 clones, approximately 90% being singletons. Specimen: peripheral blood, collected after neoadjuvant nivolumab, alone or with ipilimumab, at or shortly before surgery. The receptors derive from an adult with non-small cell lung cancer.

This chain connects TRBV18 to TRBJ2-1; D could derive from TRBD1 or TRBD2 (5 bases each). Per the germline V gene, CDR1 is KGHSH and CDR2 is LQKENI. The CDR3 loop spans 15 amino acids. Trimming removed 4 bases from V and 4 bases from J, with 14 bases in between. CDR3 region: CASSRSRDGYNEQFF. The CDR3 DNA follows: TGTGCCAGCTCACGGAGCCGGGACGGATACAATGAGCAGTTCTTC.

The chain links TRBV7-2 to TRBJ1-2, with TRBD1 matching over 9 bases. Germline CDR1 is SGHTA and CDR2 is FQGNSA. Trimming took 5 bases from V and 8 from J; bases not matched to a gene: 12. The CDR3 runs 15 residues. For the CDR3, the DNA is TGTGCCAGCAGCATACCGGGACAGGGTGGAAGGGGCTACACCTTC. This encodes CASSIPGQGGRGYTF.

This chain uses TRBV7-9 with TRBJ2-1; D assignment may be TRBD1 or TRBD2 (5 bases each). This CDR3 has 12 residues. Per germline, CDR1 SEHNR and CDR2 FQNEAQ (reference sequence). V lost 5 bases and J lost 10, with 12 bases in between. In DNA form, the CDR3 reads TGTGCCAGCAGCGCCGGGACGACGGAGCAGTTCTTC. It yields the protein CASSAGTTEQFF.

The chain couples TRBV7-2 to TRBJ1-1, with no clear D. Per the germline V gene, CDR1 is SGHTA and CDR2 is FQGNSA. The CDR3 length is 14 residues. V was trimmed by 3 bases and J by 0 bases, leaving 8 bases between them. CDR3 bases: TGTGCCAGCAGCTTGAGCGTTTTGAACACTGAAGCTTTCTTT. Translated: CASSLSVLNTEAFF.

This clone was seen a single time. The gene calls are TRBV20-1 and TRBJ1-1; D is possibly TRBD1 (5 bases). The CDR3 sequence is 11 residues long. Trimming took off 5 bases at V and 6 bases at J, with 10 bases between the two ends. Germline V gene sequence: CDR1 DFQATT, CDR2 SNEGSKA (reference sequence). CDR3 in DNA: TGCAGTGCTGCGCAGGGTGCTGAAGCTTTCTTT. Amino acids: CSAAQGAEAFF.

The chain links TRBV7-9 to TRBJ2-7; possible D gene TRBD1, 6 bases. The germline V gene encodes CDR1 SEHNR and CDR2 FQNEAQ (reference sequence). This CDR3 contains 16 residues. Trimming cost V 5 bases and J 4 bases, with 21 bases left between them. DNA for the CDR3: TGTGCCAGCAGCCCAGGGGCCGGGACACCTAATTACGAGCAGTACTTC. Its protein product is CASSPGAGTPNYEQYF.

In its sample, this clone was seen once. The chain carries TRBV9 and TRBJ2-1; TRBD1 is a possible D gene (6 bases). V was trimmed by 1 base and J by 9 bases, leaving 8 bases between them. This CDR3 contains 12 residues. Germline V lookup: CDR1 SGDLS, CDR2 YYNGEE. The CDR3 reads CASSVRDIEQFF. The CDR3 coding sequence is TGTGCCAGCAGCGTAAGGGACATTGAGCAGTTCTTC. Full variable domain (missing parts from reference TRBV9 and TRBJ2-1): DSGVTQTPKHLITATGQRVTLRCSPRSGDLSVYWYQQSLDQGLQFLIQYYNGEERAKGNILERFSAQQFPDLHSELNLSSLELGDSALYFCASSVRDIEQFFGPGTRLTVL.

V usage is TRBV10-3 and J usage is TRBJ2-1; 11 nucleotides line up with TRBD2. J was trimmed by 10 bases and V by 6 bases; bases with no gene match: 2. There are 12 residues in the CDR3. Germline V gene sequence: CDR1 ENHRY, CDR2 SYGVKD. DNA of the CDR3: TGTGCCATCAGCCCTAGCGGGGGGGAGCAGTTCTTC. This sequence encodes CAISPSGGEQFF.

The chain is built from TRBV6-4 and TRBJ2-5; D ambiguous. The germline V gene encodes CDR1 MRHNA and CDR2 SNTAGT. The ends were cut back, 4 bases at V and 5 bases at J, with 11 bases in the middle. This CDR3 region has 13 residues. The CDR3 loop reads CASSVTRAETQYF. The CDR3 nucleotides are TGTGCCAGCAGTGTGACCCGAGCTGAGACCCAGTACTTC.

This rearrangement joins TRBV18 to TRBJ2-2; D uncertain. The CDR3 spans 14 residues. Trimming cost V 2 bases and J 1 base, with 5 bases left between them. The germline V gene encodes CDR1 KGHSH and CDR2 LQKENI. CDR3: CASSPSQNTGELFF. The DNA for the CDR3 is TGTGCCAGCTCACCAAGCCAGAACACCGGGGAGCTGTTTTTT.

The chain links TRBV9 to TRBJ1-2; possibly TRBD1 for D (5 bases). The V gene's germline CDR1 is SGDLS and CDR2 YYNGEE. The CDR3 loop spans 15 amino acids. Trimming shortened V by 4 bases and J by 4 bases, and 17 bases separated the two germline ends. The DNA of the CDR3 is TGTGCCAGCAGCTCGTCTCCGGGACGGTCCTATGGCTACACCTTC. It translates to CASSSSPGRSYGYTF.